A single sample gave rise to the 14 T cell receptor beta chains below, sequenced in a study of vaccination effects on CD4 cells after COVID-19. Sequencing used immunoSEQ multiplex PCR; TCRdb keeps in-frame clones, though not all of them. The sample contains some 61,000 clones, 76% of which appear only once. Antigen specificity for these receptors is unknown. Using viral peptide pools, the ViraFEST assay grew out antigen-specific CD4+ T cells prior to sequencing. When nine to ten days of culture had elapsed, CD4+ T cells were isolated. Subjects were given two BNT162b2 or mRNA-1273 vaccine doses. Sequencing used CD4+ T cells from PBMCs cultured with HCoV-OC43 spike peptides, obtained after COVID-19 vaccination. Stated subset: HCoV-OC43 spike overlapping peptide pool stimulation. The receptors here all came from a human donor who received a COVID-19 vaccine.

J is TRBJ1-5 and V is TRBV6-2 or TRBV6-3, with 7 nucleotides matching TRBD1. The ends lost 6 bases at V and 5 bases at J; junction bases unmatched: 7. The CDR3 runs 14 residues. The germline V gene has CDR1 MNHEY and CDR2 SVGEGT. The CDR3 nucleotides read TGTGCCAGCAGCACAAACAGGGGAGATCAGCCCCAGCATTTT. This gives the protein CASSTNRGDQPQHF.

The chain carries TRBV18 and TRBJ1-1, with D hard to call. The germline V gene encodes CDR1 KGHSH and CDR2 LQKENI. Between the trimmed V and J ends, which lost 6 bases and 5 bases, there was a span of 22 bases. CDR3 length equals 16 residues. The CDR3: CASSSGRSLRRTEAFF. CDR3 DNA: TGTGCCAGCTCCAGCGGCAGGTCATTGCGGAGGACTGAAGCTTTCTTT.

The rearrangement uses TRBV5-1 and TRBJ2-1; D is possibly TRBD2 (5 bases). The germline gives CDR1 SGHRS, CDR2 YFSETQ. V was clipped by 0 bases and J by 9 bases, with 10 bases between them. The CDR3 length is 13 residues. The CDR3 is CASSLASPSEQFF. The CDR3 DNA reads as TGCGCCAGCAGCTTGGCTAGCCCCAGTGAGCAGTTCTTC.

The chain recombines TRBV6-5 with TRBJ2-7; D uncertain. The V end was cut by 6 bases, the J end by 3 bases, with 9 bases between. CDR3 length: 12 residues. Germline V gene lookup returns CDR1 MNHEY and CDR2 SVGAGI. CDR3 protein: CASSPDGYEQYV. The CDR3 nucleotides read TGTGCCAGCAGCCCCGACGGCTACGAGCAGTACGTC.

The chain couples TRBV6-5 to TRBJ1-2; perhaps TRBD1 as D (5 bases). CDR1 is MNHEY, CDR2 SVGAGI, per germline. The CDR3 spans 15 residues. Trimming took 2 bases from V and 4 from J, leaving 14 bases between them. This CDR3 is CASSYREPGGYGYTF. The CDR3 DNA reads TGTGCCAGCAGTTACCGGGAACCCGGGGGCTATGGCTACACCTTC.

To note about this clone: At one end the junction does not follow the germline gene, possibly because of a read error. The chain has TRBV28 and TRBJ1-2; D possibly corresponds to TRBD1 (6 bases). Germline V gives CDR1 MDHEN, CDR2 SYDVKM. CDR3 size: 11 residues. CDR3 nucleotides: TGTGCTAGCACCGACAGGTATGGCTACACCTTC. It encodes CASTDRYGYTF.

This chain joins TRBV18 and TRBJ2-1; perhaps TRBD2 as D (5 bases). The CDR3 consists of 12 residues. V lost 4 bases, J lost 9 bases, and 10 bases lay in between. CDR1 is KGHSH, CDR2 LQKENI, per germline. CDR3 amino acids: CASSLGSAEQFF. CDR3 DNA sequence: TGTGCCAGCTCACTAGGGAGTGCTGAGCAGTTCTTC.

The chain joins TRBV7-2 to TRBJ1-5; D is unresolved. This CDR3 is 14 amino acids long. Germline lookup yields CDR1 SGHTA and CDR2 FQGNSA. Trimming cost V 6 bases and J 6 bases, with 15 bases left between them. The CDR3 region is CASRRAAGSQPQHF. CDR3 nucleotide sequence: TGTGCCAGCAGGAGGGCGGCAGGAAGTCAGCCCCAGCATTTT.

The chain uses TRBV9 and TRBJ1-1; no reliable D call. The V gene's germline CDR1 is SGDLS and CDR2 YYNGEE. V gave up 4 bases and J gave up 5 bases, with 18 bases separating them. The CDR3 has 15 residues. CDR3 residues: CASSNSPSVGTEAFF. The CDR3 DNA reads TGTGCCAGCAGCAATAGCCCTTCGGTGGGGACTGAAGCTTTCTTT.

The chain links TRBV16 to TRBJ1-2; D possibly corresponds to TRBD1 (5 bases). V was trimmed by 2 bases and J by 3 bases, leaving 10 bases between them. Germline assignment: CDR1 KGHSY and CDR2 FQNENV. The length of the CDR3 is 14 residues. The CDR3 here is CASSQSRADYGYTF. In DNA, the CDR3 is TGTGCCAGCAGCCAAAGCAGGGCGGACTATGGCTACACCTTC.

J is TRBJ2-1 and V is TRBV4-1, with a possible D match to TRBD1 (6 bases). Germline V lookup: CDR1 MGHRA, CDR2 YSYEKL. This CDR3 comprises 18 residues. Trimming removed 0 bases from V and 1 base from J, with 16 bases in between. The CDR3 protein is CASSQDFGPRGSYNEQFF. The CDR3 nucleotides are TGCGCCAGCAGCCAAGACTTCGGGCCCAGGGGATCCTACAATGAGCAGTTCTTC.

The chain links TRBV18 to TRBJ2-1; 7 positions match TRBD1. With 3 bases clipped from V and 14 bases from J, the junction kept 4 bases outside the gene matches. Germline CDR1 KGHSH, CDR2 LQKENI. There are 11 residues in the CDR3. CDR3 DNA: TGTGCCAGCTCACCCGGACAGGATGAGTTCTTC. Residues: CASSPGQDEFF.

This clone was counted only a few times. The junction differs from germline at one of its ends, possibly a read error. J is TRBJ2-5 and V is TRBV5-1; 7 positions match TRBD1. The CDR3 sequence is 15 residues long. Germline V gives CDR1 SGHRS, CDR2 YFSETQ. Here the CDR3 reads CATSPDAGTEETQYF. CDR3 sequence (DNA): TGCGCCACCAGCCCAGATGCCGGGACAGAAGAGACCCAGTACTTC.

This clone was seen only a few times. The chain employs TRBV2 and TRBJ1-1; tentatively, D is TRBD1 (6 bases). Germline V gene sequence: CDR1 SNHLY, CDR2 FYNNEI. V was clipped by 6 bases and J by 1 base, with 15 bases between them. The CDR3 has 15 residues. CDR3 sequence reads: CASRRKEDRNTEAFF. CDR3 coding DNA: TGTGCCAGCAGGAGGAAAGAGGACAGGAACACTGAAGCTTTCTTT.